These T cell receptor beta chains were read from a single sample in a study of early T cells in non-severe SARS-CoV-2 infection. TCRdb called the 5' RACE reads again in MiXCR, with one record for every CDR3 protein. Among approximately 50,000 distinct CDR3 sequences listed, roughly 9.8% were seen once. The sequencing input was whole blood. Source of these receptors: an adult who was a healthcare worker with PCR-confirmed SARS-CoV-2 infection or an uninfected control (not recorded which). The conserved cysteine and the conserved F or W are not part of the CDR3 here. Each record gives: CDR3 protein, J gene, V gene.

CDR3 protein: SASSKAF
J gene: TRBJ1-1
V gene: TRBV20-1

CDR3 protein: ASSPDTSSYNEQF
J gene: TRBJ2-1
V gene: TRBV7-8

CDR3 protein: ASSVMAGGPEAF
J gene: TRBJ1-1
V gene: TRBV9

CDR3 protein: ASSPFGTGSIYEQY
J gene: TRBJ2-7
V gene: TRBV18

CDR3 protein: AISELGAGELF
J gene: TRBJ2-2
V gene: TRBV10-3

CDR3 protein: ASSLTLPQE
J gene: TRBJ1-1
V gene: TRBV7-2

CDR3 protein: ASSRTVRSGNTIY
J gene: TRBJ1-3
V gene: TRBV2

CDR3 protein: ASSFHAENEKLF
J gene: TRBJ1-4
V gene: TRBV28

CDR3 protein: ASPGGEAYEQY
J gene: TRBJ2-7
V gene: TRBV18

CDR3 protein: ASSSAGEWGNTIY
J gene: TRBJ1-3
V gene: TRBV9

CDR3 protein: SARTGGFSGANVLT
J gene: TRBJ2-6
V gene: TRBV20-1

CDR3 protein: ASSFGTGTEAF
J gene: TRBJ1-1
V gene: TRBV6-5

CDR3 protein: ASSVGEGYYGYT
J gene: TRBJ1-2
V gene: TRBV9

CDR3 protein: ASREGRNSPLH
J gene: TRBJ1-6
V gene: TRBV6-4

CDR3 protein: ASSPVGRGSGSADTQY
J gene: TRBJ2-3
V gene: TRBV12-3/TRBV12-4

CDR3 protein: ASRPPRGSSYNEQF
J gene: TRBJ2-1
V gene: TRBV7-2

CDR3 protein: ASSLRASTSREQY
J gene: TRBJ2-7
V gene: TRBV27

CDR3 protein: ASSPGAIFSEAF
J gene: TRBJ1-1
V gene: TRBV3-1

CDR3 protein: SARHGYT
J gene: TRBJ1-2
V gene: TRBV20-1

CDR3 protein: ASSEAVGLGEQY
J gene: TRBJ2-7
V gene: TRBV6-1

CDR3 protein: ASSLAETYEQY
J gene: TRBJ2-7
V gene: TRBV5-5

CDR3 protein: ASSFAKQETQY
J gene: TRBJ2-5
V gene: TRBV7-2

CDR3 protein: SVERGTYEQY
J gene: TRBJ2-7
V gene: TRBV29-1

CDR3 protein: ASSQGSGPQNTQY
J gene: TRBJ2-3
V gene: TRBV3-1

CDR3 protein: ASSLGARGEF
J gene: TRBJ2-1
V gene: TRBV5-4

CDR3 protein: ASSRFYQPQH
J gene: TRBJ1-5
V gene: TRBV12-3/TRBV12-4

CDR3 protein: ASSFPSGARD
J gene: TRBJ2-7
V gene: TRBV12-3/TRBV12-4

CDR3 protein: ASSREGSYEQY
J gene: TRBJ2-7
V gene: TRBV19

CDR3 protein: ASSYQHKGTDTQY
J gene: TRBJ2-3
V gene: TRBV6-6

CDR3 protein: ASSNRGLAPTTDSQY
J gene: TRBJ2-3
V gene: TRBV28

CDR3 protein: ASTMAVDTGELF
J gene: TRBJ2-2
V gene: TRBV6-1

CDR3 protein: AWSEGGTGLIEYEQY
J gene: TRBJ2-7
V gene: TRBV30

CDR3 protein: SVESHTDTQY
J gene: TRBJ2-3
V gene: TRBV29-1

CDR3 protein: ASSLGGAENEQF
J gene: TRBJ2-1
V gene: TRBV7-9

CDR3 protein: ASSQDYYEQY
J gene: TRBJ2-7
V gene: TRBV7-9

CDR3 protein: ASSGSGSRRRETQY
J gene: TRBJ2-5
V gene: TRBV28

CDR3 protein: ASSLLSGRYNEQF
J gene: TRBJ2-1
V gene: TRBV7-3

CDR3 protein: ASSRAGSGIDEQF
J gene: TRBJ2-1
V gene: TRBV10-1

CDR3 protein: SARSSRQGVRNTEAF
J gene: TRBJ1-1
V gene: TRBV20-1

CDR3 protein: ASSLALGLAGGQETQY
J gene: TRBJ2-5
V gene: TRBV7-8

CDR3 protein: SANVVGANVLT
J gene: TRBJ2-6
V gene: TRBV20-1

CDR3 protein: ASSQMGTGRSGANVLT
J gene: TRBJ2-6
V gene: TRBV6-1

CDR3 protein: ASRGLTSNEQF
J gene: TRBJ2-1
V gene: TRBV28

CDR3 protein: SVDGRGQGGTEAF
J gene: TRBJ1-1
V gene: TRBV29-1

CDR3 protein: ASSQTWTSGSQRNEQF
J gene: TRBJ2-1
V gene: TRBV27

CDR3 protein: ASSPGGANNEQF
J gene: TRBJ2-1
V gene: TRBV28

CDR3 protein: SARPTSWSTDTQY
J gene: TRBJ2-3
V gene: TRBV20-1

CDR3 protein: ASSRHSPRKLF
J gene: TRBJ1-4
V gene: TRBV3-1

CDR3 protein: ASSLTDSYNEQF
J gene: TRBJ2-1
V gene: TRBV7-9

CDR3 protein: ASSEGGYRPQH
J gene: TRBJ1-5
V gene: TRBV25-1

CDR3 protein: ASSLDRGQTDTQY
J gene: TRBJ2-3
V gene: TRBV7-2

CDR3 protein: ASSLHEQF
J gene: TRBJ2-1
V gene: TRBV11-2

CDR3 protein: ASRLGGTAYEQY
J gene: TRBJ2-7
V gene: TRBV12-2

CDR3 protein: SALTSGSVNEQF
J gene: TRBJ2-1
V gene: TRBV20-1

CDR3 protein: ASSLGGHPSYEQY
J gene: TRBJ2-7
V gene: TRBV27